Listed here is a single TCR beta chain. Germline V gene lookup returns CDR1 MNHEY and CDR2 SMNVEV (reference sequence). The V gene lost 3 bases and the J gene lost 4 bases, with 13 bases spanning the gap. The CDR3 is 14 amino acids. The data stem from a study of blood T cell repertoires in COVID-19. How the authors handled the data: From reference gene primer amplification, estimates of nucleated cell counts were derived. Produced via immunoSEQ multiplex PCR; TCRdb's table is partial and in-frame only. That table is the source of V, J and clone size, and D and trimming were worked out from the DNA. The sample includes about 170,000 clones, roughly 84% of them seen just once.

The clonotype comes from a woman older than 75 with active or convalescent COVID-19. The genes are TRBV27 and TRBJ2-7; TRBD1 might be the D (5 bases). Material: peripheral blood. CDR3 sequence (DNA): TGTGCCAGCAGTTTTAGGTCAGGGCTGTACGAGCAGTACTTC. Translated: CASSFRSGLYEQYF.